The 26 T cell receptor beta chains in this list originate from one sample, sequenced in a study of patients and donors after allogeneic stem cell transplantation. From the RT-PCR reads, TCRdb called clonotypes with MiXCR, one entry per CDR3 protein. In the table there are under 95,000 distinct CDR3 sequences, around 5% of which are singletons. Material: blood, either unsorted or a sorted T cell fraction (not recorded which). These receptors all come from a human donor who was either an allogeneic HSCT recipient or a stem cell or donor lymphocyte infusion donor (not recorded which). It is not recorded whose cells these are; they may come from a transplant donor.

This clonotype occurred many times. V usage is TRBV12-5 and J usage is TRBJ1-1, with D unclear. V lost 7 bases and J 3 bases, leaving 6 bases between the germline ends. This CDR3 contains 11 residues. CDR1 LGHNT and CDR2 FRNRAP come from the germline V gene. DNA of the CDR3: TGTGCTAGTGCCCTGGACACTGAAGCTTTCTTT. Translation: CASALDTEAFF.

This clonotype was picked up many times. The rearrangement links TRBV6-6 to TRBJ2-2, with no clear D. Germline values: CDR1 MNHNY, CDR2 SVGAGI (reference sequence). The CDR3 totals 11 residues. V was clipped by 4 bases and J by 6 bases, with 3 bases between them. CDR3 bases: TGTGCCAGCAGTTCCTCCGGGGAGCTGTTTTTT. Translated: CASSSSGELFF.

In its sample, this clonotype was seen many times. V is TRBV7-9 and J is TRBJ2-1; D is ambiguous. The germline V gene encodes CDR1 SEHNR and CDR2 FQNEAQ (reference sequence). This CDR3 is built from 14 residues. V dropped 5 bases and J dropped 1 base, with 9 bases sitting between them. This chain's CDR3 is CASSLGGSYNEQFF. The CDR3 nucleotides are TGTGCCAGCAGCCTCGGTGGGTCCTACAATGAGCAGTTCTTC. Variable domain in full (rest from reference TRBV7-9 and TRBJ2-1): DTGVSQNPRHKITKRGQNVTFRCDPISEHNRLYWYRQTLGQGPEFLTYFQNEAQLEKSRLLSDRFSAERPKGSFSTLEIQRTEQGDSAMYLCASSLGGSYNEQFFGPGTRLTVL.

This chain joins TRBV7-3 and TRBJ2-1, with 9 bases that match TRBD2. This CDR3 spans 15 amino acids. V was clipped by 5 bases and J by 9 bases; unmatched bases: 11. Germline V CDR1 and CDR2: SGHTA, FQGTGA. As DNA, the CDR3 is TGTGCCAGCAGCGTGGGACTAGCTACGTTGGGTGAGCAGTTCTTC. Residues: CASSVGLATLGEQFF.

This sequence joins TRBV5-1 and TRBJ1-2; D not resolved. Germline values: CDR1 SGHRS, CDR2 YFSETQ. The CDR3 has 14 amino acids. Between the trimmed V and J ends, which lost 2 bases and 8 bases, there was a span of 16 bases. The CDR3 loop is CASSLSAHTTGYTF. The CDR3 region has the DNA TGCGCCAGCAGCTTATCCGCACATACTACGGGCTACACCTTC.

This clonotype was counted at least ten times. V usage is TRBV28 and J usage is TRBJ2-7; a possible D gene is TRBD1 (9 bases). Per the germline V gene, CDR1 is MDHEN and CDR2 is SYDVKM. Trimming pared 4 bases from V and 3 bases from J, leaving 25 bases between. This CDR3 has 18 residues. The CDR3 is CASSSTGGTKGLGYEQYF. CDR3 bases: TGTGCCAGCAGTTCGACAGGGGGAACAAAGGGACTAGGCTACGAGCAGTACTTC.

The table lists this clonotype with many counts. The chain carries TRBV4-2 and TRBJ2-5; 10 positions match TRBD2. This CDR3 has 15 residues. Looked up from germline, CDR1 is LGHNA and CDR2 is YNFKEQ. The V segment lost 2 bases and the J segment 5 bases; nucleotides outside the gene matches: 5. The CDR3 protein is CASSQSSGGMETQYF. The CDR3 nucleotides are TGTGCCAGCAGCCAAAGTAGCGGGGGGATGGAGACCCAGTACTTC.

This clonotype was counted only a few times. The rearrangement uses TRBV7-9 and TRBJ1-1, with D uncertain. V dropped 5 bases and J dropped 4 bases, with 11 bases sitting between them. Looked up from germline, CDR1 is SEHNR and CDR2 is FQNEAQ (reference sequence). The CDR3 is 13 amino acids. CDR3 amino acids: CASSPQEGTEAFF. CDR3 DNA sequence: TGTGCCAGCAGCCCCCAGGAGGGCACTGAAGCTTTCTTT. The variable domain in full, completed from reference TRBV7-9 and TRBJ1-1, reads DTGVSQNPRHKITKRGQNVTFRCDPISEHNRLYWYRQTLGQGPEFLTYFQNEAQLEKSRLLSDRFSAERPKGSFSTLEIQRTEQGDSAMYLCASSPQEGTEAFFGQGTRLTVV.

This clonotype was found many times. The CDR3 protein is CAISEPLQGTDTQYF. In nucleotides, the CDR3 is TGTGCCATCAGTGAGCCCCTACAGGGGACAGATACGCAGTATTTT. The chain uses TRBV10-3 and TRBJ2-3, with TRBD1 matching 7 bases. Germline values: CDR1 ENHRY, CDR2 SYGVKD. The CDR3 has 15 amino acids. The J segment lost 3 bases and the V segment lost 2 bases, leaving 5 bases of the junction unmatched.

At least ten counts were recorded for this clonotype. V usage is TRBV18 and J usage is TRBJ1-4; D remains unclear. From germline, CDR1 is KGHSH and CDR2 LQKENI. V lost 8 bases to trimming and J lost 5 bases, with 9 bases between them. The CDR3 is 12 amino acids. This CDR3 is CASRGLNEKLFF. The CDR3 DNA reads as TGTGCCAGCCGCGGGCTCAATGAAAAACTGTTTTTT.

This clonotype was counted ten times or more. The chain has TRBV4-1 and TRBJ1-2; D unresolved. The V end was cut by 0 bases, the J end by 4 bases, with 12 bases between. CDR1 and CDR2 from the germline V gene are MGHRA and YSYEKL. The CDR3 loop spans 15 amino acids. The CDR3 reads CASSQDPTALYGYTF. CDR3 nucleotide sequence: TGCGCCAGCAGCCAAGATCCTACGGCCCTCTATGGCTACACCTTC.

The rearrangement uses TRBV20-1 and TRBJ2-3, with TRBD2 identical over 10 bases. CDR1 is DFQATT, CDR2 SNEGSKA, per germline (reference sequence). With 5 bases clipped from V and 6 bases from J, the junction kept 11 bases outside the gene matches. The CDR3 totals 15 residues. CDR3 DNA: TGCAGTGCTGATACACTAGCGGGGTCCGGGGATACGCAGTATTTT. This sequence encodes CSADTLAGSGDTQYF.

The table lists this clonotype with many counts. The J gene is TRBJ2-7, the V gene TRBV3-1; 9 nucleotides line up with TRBD2. Germline V CDR1 and CDR2: LGHDT, YNNKEL (reference sequence). The CDR3 sequence is 16 residues long. The junction had 5 bases not matched to a gene; V was cut back by 0 bases and J by 2 bases. CDR3 loop: CASSQDFSGSPYEQYF. The CDR3 DNA is TGTGCCAGCAGCCAAGACTTTAGCGGGAGCCCCTACGAGCAGTACTTC.

At least ten counts were recorded for this clonotype. This rearrangement joins TRBV11-3 to TRBJ2-5; D gene ambiguous. The CDR3 covers 15 residues. V lost 1 base and J lost 5, with 14 bases in between. Germline values: CDR1 SGHNT, CDR2 YENEEA. CDR3 sequence reads: CASSLGGSRSETQYF. Here the CDR3 DNA reads TGTGCCAGCAGCTTAGGGGGTAGCCGGTCGGAGACCCAGTACTTC. The whole variable domain, filled in from reference TRBV11-3 and TRBJ2-5, reads EAGVVQSPRYKIIEKKQPVAFWCNPISGHNTLYWYLQNLGQGPELLIRYENEEAVDDSQLPKDRFSAERLKGVDSTLKIQPAELGDSAVYLCASSLGGSRSETQYFGPGTRLLVL.

This clonotype was seen more than once but under ten times. This rearrangement joins TRBV11-2 to TRBJ2-2; 7 bases are a match to TRBD1. Germline V gene sequence: CDR1 SGHAT, CDR2 FQNNGV. V gave up 4 bases and J gave up 4 bases; unmatched junction bases: 9. The CDR3 contains 16 residues. CDR3 region: CASSSSGTVTTGELFF. Here the CDR3 DNA reads TGTGCCAGCAGCTCGTCCGGGACAGTGACCACCGGGGAGCTGTTTTTT.

At least ten counts were recorded for this clonotype. V gene TRBV20-1 combines with J gene TRBJ2-3, with TRBD2 matching 9 bases. Unmatched junction bases numbered 5, after V lost 2 bases and J lost 2 bases. The length of the CDR3 is 15 residues. Per the germline V gene, CDR1 is DFQATT and CDR2 is SNEGSKA (reference sequence). CDR3 nucleotide sequence: TGCAGTGCTAGACCCCTAGCGGGGTACACAGATACGCAGTATTTT. Amino acid sequence: CSARPLAGYTDTQYF.

This clonotype was seen repeatedly, ten times or more. The DNA of the CDR3 is TGCAGCGCTCCTAGCGGGAAAACGACGAACACAGATACGCAGTATTTT. Its protein product is CSAPSGKTTNTDTQYF. This chain connects TRBV20-1 to TRBJ2-3; 9 positions match TRBD2. The CDR3 extends over 16 amino acids. Looked up from germline, CDR1 is DFQATT and CDR2 is SNEGSKA (reference sequence).

V gene TRBV19 combines with J gene TRBJ2-7, with D possibly called TRBD1 or TRBD2 (5 bases each). CDR1 and CDR2 from the germline V gene are LNHDA and SQIVND (reference sequence). Trimming shortened V by 6 bases and J by 0 bases, and 18 bases separated the two germline ends. The CDR3 contains 16 residues. DNA of the CDR3: TGTGCCAGTAGCCGACTAACCGGGACGGGCTCCTACGAGCAGTACTTC. Translation: CASSRLTGTGSYEQYF.

Ten or more counts support this clonotype. The CDR3: CASSLDPGQTMNTEAFF. The CDR3 DNA is TGCGCCAGCAGCTTGGACCCGGGACAGACAATGAACACTGAAGCTTTCTTT. The chain joins TRBV5-1 to TRBJ1-1; 7 positions match TRBD1. The CDR3 sequence is 17 residues long. V was pared by 0 bases and J by 0 bases, with 8 bases of the junction left unmatched. In germline, CDR1 is SGHRS, CDR2 YFSETQ.

This clonotype was recorded many times. V usage is TRBV7-2 and J usage is TRBJ1-5, with 8 bases identical to TRBD1. The CDR3 has 15 residues. J lost 6 bases, V lost 5 bases, and 9 bases had no gene match. Germline CDR1 is SGHTA and CDR2 is FQGNSA. CDR3 DNA: TGTGCCAGCAGCCCACGATGGACAGGGAGTCAGCCCCAGCATTTT. Protein: CASSPRWTGSQPQHF.

Many counts were recorded for this clonotype. The gene calls are TRBV19 and TRBJ1-2; TRBD1 is a possible D gene (5 bases). CDR1 is LNHDA, CDR2 SQIVND, per germline (reference sequence). This CDR3 is 14 amino acids long. The V end lost 3 bases, the J end lost 5 bases, and 13 bases lay between the germline ends. Written as DNA, the CDR3 is TGTGCCAGTAGTATCGTCGTGGGGACTTATGGCTACACCTTC. This gives the protein CASSIVVGTYGYTF. Complete variable domain (other parts from reference TRBV19 and TRBJ1-2): DGGITQSPKYLFRKEGQNVTLSCEQNLNHDAMYWYRQDPGQGLRLIYYSQIVNDFQKGDIAEGYSVSREKKESFPLTVTSAQKNPTAFYLCASSIVVGTYGYTFGSGTRLTVV.

This clonotype was detected ten times or more. The gene calls are TRBV7-8 and TRBJ2-2; 9 positions match TRBD2. The CDR3 consists of 18 residues. The J segment lost 0 bases and the V segment lost 5 bases, leaving 10 bases of the junction unmatched. Germline V CDR1 and CDR2: SGHVS, FQNEAQ. The CDR3 DNA reads TGTGCCAGCAGCCCTCGGGTAGCGGGGGCCTCGAACACCGGGGAGCTGTTTTTT. Translated: CASSPRVAGASNTGELFF.

The sample holds many counts of this clonotype. This sequence joins TRBV9 and TRBJ2-1, with TRBD2 identical over 10 bases. There are 16 residues in the CDR3. J gave up 4 bases and V 2 bases, and 6 bases lay outside the gene matches. Germline lookup yields CDR1 SGDLS and CDR2 YYNGEE. CDR3 region: CASSVITSGAYNEQFF. The CDR3, as DNA: TGTGCCAGCAGCGTGATAACTAGCGGGGCGTACAATGAGCAGTTCTTC.

This clonotype was found many times. V and J are TRBV20-1 and TRBJ2-7; the D gene is possibly TRBD2 (5 bases). This CDR3 comprises 14 residues. Trimming removed 2 bases at V and 3 bases at J, with 14 bases between. Per the germline V gene, CDR1 is DFQATT and CDR2 is SNEGSKA (reference sequence). In DNA form, the CDR3 reads TGCAGTGCTAGAAGCGCCGGACTCCGCTACGAGCAGTACTTC. Translation: CSARSAGLRYEQYF.

This clonotype was seen repeatedly, ten times or more. The V and J genes are TRBV9 and TRBJ2-2; maybe TRBD2 (5 bases). CDR3 length equals 15 residues. Between the trimmed V and J ends, which lost 1 base and 4 bases, there was a span of 11 bases. Germline V gene sequence: CDR1 SGDLS, CDR2 YYNGEE. The CDR3 is CASSVLFEGTGELFF. CDR3 nucleotide sequence: TGTGCCAGCAGCGTACTCTTCGAGGGCACCGGGGAGCTGTTTTTT.

This clonotype was seen many times. This chain links TRBV7-9 with TRBJ2-7; TRBD2 matches at 13 bases. The germline V gene encodes CDR1 SEHNR and CDR2 FQNEAQ (reference sequence). V was pared by 3 bases and J by 5 bases, with 4 bases of the junction left unmatched. CDR3 length: 15 amino acids. The DNA of the CDR3 is TGTGCCAGCAGCTTCCGGACTAGCGGGAGAAACGAGCAGTACTTC. As protein: CASSFRTSGRNEQYF.